This TCR beta chain comes out of a study of T cells in narcolepsy. Whole-study context: Patients with NT1 or NT2 and healthy control donors were enrolled. The study, taken as a whole, reports: HCRT-specific and TRIB2-specific autoreactive clonotypes appeared among same-patient CSF and blood CD4+ clonotypes. In some patient and control memory CD4+ samples, autoreactive clones were absent. Healthy controls reportedly lacked the autoreactive clonotypes serially found in patients' blood.

Sequenced by immunoSEQ multiplex PCR; TCRdb stores in-frame clones only, minus some. The data hold fewer than 35,000 clones, with 82% observed a single time. The CDR3 contains 15 residues. The V gene's germline CDR1 is MNHEY and CDR2 SMNVEV (reference sequence). Trimming stripped 1 base from V and 6 bases from J, with 16 bases between. On this clone: The antigen remains unidentified.

The sequence derives from a human donor with narcolepsy. The genes are TRBV27 and TRBJ2-7; D might be TRBD1 or TRBD2, each matching 5 bases. The sample taken for sequencing was CD45RA- memory CD4+ T cells from PBMCs. CDR3 protein: CASSLLKGTTLEQYF. CDR3 DNA sequence: TGTGCCAGCAGTTTATTGAAGGGGACCACGCTCGAGCAGTACTTC.